Listed below are T cell receptor beta chains from one sample, sequenced in a study of T cell responses to AZD1222 COVID-19 vaccine. Produced via immunoSEQ multiplex PCR; TCRdb's table is partial and in-frame only. In the table there are some 120,000 clones, about 91% of which are singletons. The sample was peripheral blood, taken on day 0 of AZD1222 vaccination. These receptors came from an adult in good health. CDR3s leave out the opening cysteine and the closing phenylalanine or tryptophan.

>TRBV4-1|TRBJ1-1
ASSQDSAESWFSTEAF
>TRBV15|TRBJ1-4
ATSAEAGPTNEKLF
>TRBV6-5|TRBJ1-1
ASSYSRGTEAF
>TRBV7-8|TRBJ2-5
ASSLRQGAETQY
>TRBV2|TRBJ2-4
ASSRQELAKNIQY
>TRBV6-5|TRBJ1-5
ASSYLSPQSNQPQH
>TRBV3-1/TRBV3-2|TRBJ2-3
ASSLGLAGLTDTQY
>TRBV19|TRBJ1-2
ASSAGQGVYGYT
>TRBV13|TRBJ2-2
ASSHETGRTGELF
>TRBV12-3/TRBV12-4|TRBJ1-1
ASSKDMSTEAF
>TRBV7-2|TRBJ1-4
ASSLGRATNEKLF